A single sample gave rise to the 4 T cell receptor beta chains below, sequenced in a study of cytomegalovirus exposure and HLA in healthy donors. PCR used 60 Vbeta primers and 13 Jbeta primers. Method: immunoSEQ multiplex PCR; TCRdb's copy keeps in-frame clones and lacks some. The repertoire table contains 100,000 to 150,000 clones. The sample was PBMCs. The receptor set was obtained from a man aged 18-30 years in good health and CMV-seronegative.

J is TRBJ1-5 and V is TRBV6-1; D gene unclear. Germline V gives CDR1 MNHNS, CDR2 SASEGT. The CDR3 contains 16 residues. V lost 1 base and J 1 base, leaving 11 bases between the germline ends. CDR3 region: CASSEGDRGSNQPQHF. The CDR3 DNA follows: TGTGCCAGCAGTGAAGGCGACCGGGGAAGCAATCAGCCCCAGCATTTT.

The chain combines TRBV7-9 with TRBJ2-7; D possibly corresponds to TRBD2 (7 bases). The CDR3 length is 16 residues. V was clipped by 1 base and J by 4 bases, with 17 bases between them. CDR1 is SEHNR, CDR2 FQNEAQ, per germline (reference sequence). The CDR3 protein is CASSLEVGGPTYEQYF. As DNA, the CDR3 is TGTGCCAGCAGCTTAGAAGTCGGGGGGCCCACGTACGAGCAGTACTTC.

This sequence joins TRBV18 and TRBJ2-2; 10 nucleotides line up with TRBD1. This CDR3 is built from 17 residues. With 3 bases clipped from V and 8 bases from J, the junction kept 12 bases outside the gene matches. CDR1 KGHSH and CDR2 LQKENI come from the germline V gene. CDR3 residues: CASSPYESGTGEGELFF. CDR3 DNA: TGTGCCAGCTCACCCTACGAATCCGGGACAGGGGAAGGGGAGCTGTTTTTT.

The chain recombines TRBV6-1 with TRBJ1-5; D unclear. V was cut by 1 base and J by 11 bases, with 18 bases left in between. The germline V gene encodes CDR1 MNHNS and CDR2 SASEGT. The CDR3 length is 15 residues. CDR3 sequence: CASSEGRSLQSAQHF. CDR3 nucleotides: TGTGCCAGCAGTGAAGGGCGGAGCCTTCAGTCAGCCCAGCATTTT.